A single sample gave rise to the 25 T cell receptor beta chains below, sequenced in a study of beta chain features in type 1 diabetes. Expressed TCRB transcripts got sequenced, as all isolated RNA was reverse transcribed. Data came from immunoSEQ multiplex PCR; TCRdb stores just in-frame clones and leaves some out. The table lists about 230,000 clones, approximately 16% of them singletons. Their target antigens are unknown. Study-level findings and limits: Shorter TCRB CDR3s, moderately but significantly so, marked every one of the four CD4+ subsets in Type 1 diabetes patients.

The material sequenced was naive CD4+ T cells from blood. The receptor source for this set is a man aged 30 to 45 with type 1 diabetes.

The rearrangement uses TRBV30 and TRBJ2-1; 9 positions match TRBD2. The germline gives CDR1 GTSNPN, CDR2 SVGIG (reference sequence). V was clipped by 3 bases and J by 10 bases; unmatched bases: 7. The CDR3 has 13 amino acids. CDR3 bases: TGTGCCTGGAGCATAATTCTAGCGGGAGAGCAGTTCTTC. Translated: CAWSIILAGEQFF.

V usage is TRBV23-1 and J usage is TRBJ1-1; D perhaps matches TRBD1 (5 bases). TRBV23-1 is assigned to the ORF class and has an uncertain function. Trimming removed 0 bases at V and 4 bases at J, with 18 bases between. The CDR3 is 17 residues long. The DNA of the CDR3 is TGCGCCAGCAGTCAATCGGGCGGGACCGACGATCGCACTGAAGCTTTCTTT. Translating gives CASSQSGGTDDRTEAFF.

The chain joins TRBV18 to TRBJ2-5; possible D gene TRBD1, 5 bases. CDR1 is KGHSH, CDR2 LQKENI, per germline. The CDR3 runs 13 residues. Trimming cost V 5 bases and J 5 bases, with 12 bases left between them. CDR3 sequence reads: CASSSQESETQYF. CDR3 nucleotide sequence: TGTGCCAGCTCATCACAGGAATCGGAGACCCAGTACTTC.

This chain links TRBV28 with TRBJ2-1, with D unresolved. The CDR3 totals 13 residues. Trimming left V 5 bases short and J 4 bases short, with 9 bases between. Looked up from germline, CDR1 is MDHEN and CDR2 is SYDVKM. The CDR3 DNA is TGTGCCAGCAGTACCGAAACTTACAATGAGCAGTTCTTC. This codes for CASSTETYNEQFF. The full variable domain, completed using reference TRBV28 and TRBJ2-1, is DVKVTQSSRYLVKRTGEKVFLECVQDMDHENMFWYRQDPGLGLRLIYFSYDVKMKEKGDIPEGYSVSREKKERFSLILESASTNQTSMYLCASSTETYNEQFFGPGTRLTVL.

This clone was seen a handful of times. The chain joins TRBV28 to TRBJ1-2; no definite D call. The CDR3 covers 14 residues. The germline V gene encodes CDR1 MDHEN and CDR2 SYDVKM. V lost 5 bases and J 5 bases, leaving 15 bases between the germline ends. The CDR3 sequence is CASSLDGSHYGYTF. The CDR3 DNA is TGTGCCAGCAGTCTCGACGGGAGTCATTATGGCTACACCTTC.

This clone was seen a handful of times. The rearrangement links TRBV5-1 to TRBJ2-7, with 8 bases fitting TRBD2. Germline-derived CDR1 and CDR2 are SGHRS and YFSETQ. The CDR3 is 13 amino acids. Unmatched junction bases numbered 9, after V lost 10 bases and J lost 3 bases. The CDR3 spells CAGKREYCYEQYF. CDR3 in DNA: TGCGCCGGAAAGCGGGAGTACTGCTACGAGCAGTACTTC. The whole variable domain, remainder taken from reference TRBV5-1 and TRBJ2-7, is KAGVTQTPRYLIKTRGQQVTLSCSPISGHRSVSWYQQTPGQGLQFLFEYFSETQRNKGNFPGRFSGRQFSNSRSEMNVSTLELGDSALYLCAGKREYCYEQYFGPGTRLTVT.

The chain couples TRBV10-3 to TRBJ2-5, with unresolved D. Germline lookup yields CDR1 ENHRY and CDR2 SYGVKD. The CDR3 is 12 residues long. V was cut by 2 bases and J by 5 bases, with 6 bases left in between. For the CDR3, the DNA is TGTGCCATCAGTGAGCGGGCCGAGACCCAGTACTTC. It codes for CAISERAETQYF.

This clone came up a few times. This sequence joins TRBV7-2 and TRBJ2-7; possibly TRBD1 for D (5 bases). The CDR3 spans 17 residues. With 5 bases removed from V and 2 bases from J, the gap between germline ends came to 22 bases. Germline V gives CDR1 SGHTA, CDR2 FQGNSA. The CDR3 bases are TGTGCCAGCAGCACGCTACCAGGCGCGGACACCGCCTACGAGCAGTACTTC. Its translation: CASSTLPGADTAYEQYF.

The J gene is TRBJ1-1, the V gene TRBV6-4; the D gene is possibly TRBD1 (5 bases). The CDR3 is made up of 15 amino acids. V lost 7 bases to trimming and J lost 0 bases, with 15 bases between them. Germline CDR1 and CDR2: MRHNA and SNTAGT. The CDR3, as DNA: TGTGCCAGCAAAACGGAGGGACGAATGAACACTGAAGCTTTCTTT. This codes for CASKTEGRMNTEAFF.

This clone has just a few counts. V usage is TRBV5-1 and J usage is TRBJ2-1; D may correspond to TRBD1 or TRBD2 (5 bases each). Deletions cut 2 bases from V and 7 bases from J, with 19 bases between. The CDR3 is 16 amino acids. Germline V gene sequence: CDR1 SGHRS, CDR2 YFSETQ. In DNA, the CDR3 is TGCGCCAGCAGCTTCGGGGCGGAGGAGATGGAAAATGAGCAGTTCTTC. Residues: CASSFGAEEMENEQFF. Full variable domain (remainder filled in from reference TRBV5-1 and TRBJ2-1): KAGVTQTPRYLIKTRGQQVTLSCSPISGHRSVSWYQQTPGQGLQFLFEYFSETQRNKGNFPGRFSGRQFSNSRSEMNVSTLELGDSALYLCASSFGAEEMENEQFFGPGTRLTVL.

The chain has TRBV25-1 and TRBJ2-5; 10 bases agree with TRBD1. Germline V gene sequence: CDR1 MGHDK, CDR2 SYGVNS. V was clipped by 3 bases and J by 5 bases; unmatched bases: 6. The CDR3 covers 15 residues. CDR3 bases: TGTGCCAGCAGTGAGCCGGGACAGGGGTCGGAGACCCAGTACTTC. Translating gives CASSEPGQGSETQYF. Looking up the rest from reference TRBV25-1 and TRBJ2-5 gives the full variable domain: EADIYQTPRYLVIGTGKKITLECSQTMGHDKMYWYQQDPGMELHLIHYSYGVNSTEKGDLSSESTVSRIRTEHFPLTLESARPSHTSQYLCASSEPGQGSETQYFGPGTRLLVL.

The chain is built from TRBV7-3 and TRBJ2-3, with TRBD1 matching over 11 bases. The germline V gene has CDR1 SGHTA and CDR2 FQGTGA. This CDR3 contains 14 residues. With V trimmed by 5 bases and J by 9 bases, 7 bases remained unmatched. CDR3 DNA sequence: TGTGCCAGCAGCCCAGGACAGGGGGCAGCCACGCAGTATTTT. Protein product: CASSPGQGAATQYF.

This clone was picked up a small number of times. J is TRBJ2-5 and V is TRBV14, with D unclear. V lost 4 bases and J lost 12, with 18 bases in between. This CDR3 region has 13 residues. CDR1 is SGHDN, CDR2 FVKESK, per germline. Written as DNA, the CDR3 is TGTGCCAGCAGCCCCCGGGTCGAATCTAACAAGTACTTC. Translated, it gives CASSPRVESNKYF.

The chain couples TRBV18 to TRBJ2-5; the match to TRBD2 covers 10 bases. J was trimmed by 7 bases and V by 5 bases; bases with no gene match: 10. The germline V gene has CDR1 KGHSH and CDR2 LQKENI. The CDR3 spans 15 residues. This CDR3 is CASSSTSGAMRTQYF. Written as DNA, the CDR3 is TGTGCCAGCTCATCCACTAGCGGGGCAATGCGGACCCAGTACTTC.

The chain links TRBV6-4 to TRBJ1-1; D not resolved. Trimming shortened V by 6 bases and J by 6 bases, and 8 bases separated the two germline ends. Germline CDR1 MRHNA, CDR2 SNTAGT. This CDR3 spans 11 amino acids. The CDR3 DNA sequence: TGTGCCAGCAGAGGGTACGCTGAAGCTTTCTTT. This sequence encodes CASRGYAEAFF.

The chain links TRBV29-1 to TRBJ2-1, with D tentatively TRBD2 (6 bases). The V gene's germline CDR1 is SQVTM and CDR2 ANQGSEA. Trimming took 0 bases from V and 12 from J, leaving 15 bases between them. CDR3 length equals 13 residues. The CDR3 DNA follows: TGCAGCGTTGAAGATCGATTCGGAGGGCTGCAGTTCTTC. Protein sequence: CSVEDRFGGLQFF.

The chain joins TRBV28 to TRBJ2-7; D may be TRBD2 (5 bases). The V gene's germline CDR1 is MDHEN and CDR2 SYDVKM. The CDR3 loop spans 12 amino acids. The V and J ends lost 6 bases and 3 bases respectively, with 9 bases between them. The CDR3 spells CASRIRDYEQYF. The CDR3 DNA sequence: TGTGCCAGCAGAATCCGGGACTACGAGCAGTACTTC.

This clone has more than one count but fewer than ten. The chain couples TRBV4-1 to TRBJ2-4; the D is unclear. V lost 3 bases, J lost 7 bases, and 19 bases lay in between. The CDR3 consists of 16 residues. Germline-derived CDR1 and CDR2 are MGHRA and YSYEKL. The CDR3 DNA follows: TGCGCCAGCAGCCATCTAGACTCCGGAGAACGGAACATTCAGTACTTC. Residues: CASSHLDSGERNIQYF.

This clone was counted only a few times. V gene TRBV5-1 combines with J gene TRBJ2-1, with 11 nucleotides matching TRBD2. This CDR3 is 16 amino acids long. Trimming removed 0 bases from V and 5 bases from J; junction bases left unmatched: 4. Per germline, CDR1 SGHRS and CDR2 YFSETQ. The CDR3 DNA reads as TGCGCCAGCAGCTTGGCGACTAGCGGGACGAACAATGAGCAGTTCTTC. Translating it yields CASSLATSGTNNEQFF.

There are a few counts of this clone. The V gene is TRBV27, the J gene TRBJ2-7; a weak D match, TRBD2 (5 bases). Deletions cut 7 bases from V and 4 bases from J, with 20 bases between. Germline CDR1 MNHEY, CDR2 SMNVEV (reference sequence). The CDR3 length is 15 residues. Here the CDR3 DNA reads TGTGCCAGCACCAGATATGGACTTGGTATGTACGAGCAGTACTTC. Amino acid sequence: CASTRYGLGMYEQYF.

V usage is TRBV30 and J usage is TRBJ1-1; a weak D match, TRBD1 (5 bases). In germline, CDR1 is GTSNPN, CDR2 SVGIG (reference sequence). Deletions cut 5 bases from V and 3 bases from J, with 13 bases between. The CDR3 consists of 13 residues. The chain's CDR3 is CAWESGGDTEAFF. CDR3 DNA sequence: TGTGCCTGGGAGTCAGGAGGGGACACTGAAGCTTTCTTT.

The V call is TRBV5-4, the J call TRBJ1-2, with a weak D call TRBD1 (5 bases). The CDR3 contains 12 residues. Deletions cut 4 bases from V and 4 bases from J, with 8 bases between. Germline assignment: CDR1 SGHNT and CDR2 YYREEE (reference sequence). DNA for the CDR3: TGTGCCAGCAGCGCTGACAGCTATGGCTACACCTTC. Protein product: CASSADSYGYTF.

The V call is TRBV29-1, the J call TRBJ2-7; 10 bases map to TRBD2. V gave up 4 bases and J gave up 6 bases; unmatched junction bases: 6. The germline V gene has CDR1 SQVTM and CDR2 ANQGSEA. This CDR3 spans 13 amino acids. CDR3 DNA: TGCAGCGTTGGACCGGGACTAGCGCGCGAGCAGTACTTC. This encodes CSVGPGLAREQYF.

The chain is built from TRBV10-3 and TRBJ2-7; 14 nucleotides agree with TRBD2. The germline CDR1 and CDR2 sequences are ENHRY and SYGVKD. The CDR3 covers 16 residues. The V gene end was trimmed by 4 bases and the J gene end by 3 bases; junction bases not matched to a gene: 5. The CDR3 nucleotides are TGTGCCATCAGTGGAGGGACTAGCGGGAGTAACTACGAGCAGTACTTC. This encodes CAISGGTSGSNYEQYF.

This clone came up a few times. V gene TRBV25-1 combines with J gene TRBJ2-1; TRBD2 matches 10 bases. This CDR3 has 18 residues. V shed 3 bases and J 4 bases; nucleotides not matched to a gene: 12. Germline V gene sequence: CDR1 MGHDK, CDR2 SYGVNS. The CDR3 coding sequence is TGTGCCAGCAGTGAGTTGCCTAGCGGGAGTGGGCCTTACAATGAGCAGTTCTTC. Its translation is CASSELPSGSGPYNEQFF.